These 27 T cell receptor beta chains originate from one sample sequenced in a study of T cells in localized non-small cell lung cancer (TCRdb year 2020). Library method: the immunoSEQ multiplex PCR assay. TCRdb's version of the immuneACCESS table is confined to in-frame rearrangements and falls short of the full clone set. An unresolved V gene accounts for under half of the shortfall where checked; the remainder is of unknown origin. The sample table contains tens of thousands of clones; only one count was recorded for roughly 93% of them. Approximately 7.9% of the sample rests with the top ten. Sequencing was performed on peripheral blood, taken before any cancer treatment. These receptors were taken from an older female donor with stage I lung adenocarcinoma.

The V gene is TRBV11-3, the J gene TRBJ2-5, with TRBD2 matching over 9 bases. CDR3 length equals 15 residues. The ends lost 4 bases at V and 9 bases at J; junction bases unmatched: 12. The germline gives CDR1 SGHNT, CDR2 YENEEA. For the CDR3, the DNA is TGTGCCAGCAGCTATAGGACTAGCGCACATCAGGCCCAGTACTTC. Its protein product is CASSYRTSAHQAQYF.

The chain employs TRBV18 and TRBJ2-2; perhaps TRBD1 as D (6 bases). This CDR3 region has 12 residues. CDR1 is KGHSH, CDR2 LQKENI, per germline. Trimming pared 8 bases from V and 8 bases from J, leaving 12 bases between. The CDR3, as DNA: TGTGCCAGCCACAGGGATGCGGGGGAGCTGTTTTTT. Translated, it gives CASHRDAGELFF. Together with reference TRBV18 and TRBJ2-2, the CDR3 gives the full variable domain: NAGVMQNPRHLVRRRGQEARLRCSPMKGHSHVYWYRQLPEEGLKFMVYLQKENIIDESGMPKERFSAEFPKEGPSILRIQQVVRGDSAAYFCASHRDAGELFFGEGSRLTVL.

The chain carries TRBV18 and TRBJ2-7; tentative D call: TRBD1 (5 bases). The CDR3 is 13 residues long. CDR1 is KGHSH and CDR2 is LQKENI in the germline V gene. Trimming left V 3 bases short and J 5 bases short, with 11 bases between. CDR3: CASSPTQGNEQYV. Written as DNA, the CDR3 is TGTGCCAGCTCACCGACGCAGGGTAACGAGCAGTACGTC.

The CDR3 sequence is CASSPPSGRGNEQFF. The CDR3 DNA is TGTGCCAGCTCACCTCCTTCCGGGAGGGGGAATGAGCAGTTCTTC. The V and J genes are TRBV18 and TRBJ2-1, with 8 nucleotides matching TRBD2. J was trimmed by 7 bases and V by 3 bases; bases with no gene match: 8. CDR1 is KGHSH, CDR2 LQKENI, per germline. The CDR3 has 15 amino acids.

V is TRBV27 and J is TRBJ2-7; 10 nucleotides align to TRBD1. The CDR3 loop spans 14 amino acids. The germline CDR1 and CDR2 sequences are MNHEY and SMNVEV (reference sequence). Unmatched junction bases numbered 5, after V lost 4 bases and J lost 5 bases. The CDR3 sequence is CASSSRDRGHEQYF. The CDR3 nucleotides read TGTGCCAGCAGTTCCCGGGACAGGGGTCACGAGCAGTACTTC.

The chain links TRBV10-1 to TRBJ2-3, with TRBD1 matching over 7 bases. Trimming at V came to 6 bases and at J to 6 bases, leaving 9 bases not matched to a gene. This CDR3 region has 14 residues. Germline V gene data show CDR1 as WNHNN and CDR2 as SYGVQD (reference sequence). CDR3 DNA sequence: TGCGCCAGCAGCCCTGGACAGGCAGGGGATACGCAGTATTTT. The encoded protein is CASSPGQAGDTQYF.

The chain recombines TRBV6-4 with TRBJ2-7; weak D call: TRBD2 (5 bases). The CDR3 contains 15 residues. Germline loops: CDR1 MRHNA, CDR2 SNTAGT. With 4 bases removed from V and 4 bases from J, the gap between germline ends came to 17 bases. CDR3 bases: TGTGCCAGCAGTGGACTCCGGGAAGATTTGTACGAGCAGTACGTC. This translates into CASSGLREDLYEQYV.

This clone has just one count. This sequence joins TRBV11-3 and TRBJ2-1, with TRBD2 matching 11 bases. The ends lost 2 bases at V and 9 bases at J; junction bases unmatched: 6. The CDR3 sequence is 15 residues long. Per the germline V gene, CDR1 is SGHNT and CDR2 is YENEEA. In DNA form, the CDR3 reads TGTGCCAGCAGCTTATTTAGCGGGGGGGATAGTGAGCAGTTCTTC. It yields the protein CASSLFSGGDSEQFF. Together with reference TRBV11-3 and TRBJ2-1, the CDR3 gives the full variable domain: EAGVVQSPRYKIIEKKQPVAFWCNPISGHNTLYWYLQNLGQGPELLIRYENEEAVDDSQLPKDRFSAERLKGVDSTLKIQPAELGDSAVYLCASSLFSGGDSEQFFGPGTRLTVL.

The chain links TRBV7-9 to TRBJ2-7; D might be TRBD2 (5 bases). This CDR3 spans 11 amino acids. Deletions cut 8 bases from V and 3 bases from J, with 8 bases between. Germline lookup yields CDR1 SEHNR and CDR2 FQNEAQ (reference sequence). CDR3 amino acids: CASERDYEQYF. CDR3 in DNA: TGTGCCAGCGAGAGGGACTACGAGCAGTACTTC.

The chain has TRBV27 and TRBJ2-5; D is unclear. Germline CDR1 MNHEY, CDR2 SMNVEV (reference sequence). This CDR3 spans 13 amino acids. V lost 5 bases and J 2 bases, leaving 9 bases between the germline ends. The CDR3 nucleotides read TGTGCCAGCAGTAGCCATGGACAAGAGACCCAGTACTTC. This codes for CASSSHGQETQYF.

This chain links TRBV7-9 with TRBJ2-7; 11 bases line up with TRBD1. The V and J ends lost 2 bases and 7 bases, in that order; junction bases with no gene match: 10. Germline V gene data show CDR1 as SEHNR and CDR2 as FQNEAQ (reference sequence). This CDR3 is 16 amino acids long. CDR3 region: CASSLYSGQGAGEQYF. The CDR3 region has the DNA TGTGCCAGCAGCTTATATTCAGGACAGGGGGCAGGGGAGCAGTACTTC.

This clone was detected only once. This chain joins TRBV7-2 and TRBJ1-2; TRBD1 might be the D (5 bases). CDR3 length: 14 amino acids. Germline V gives CDR1 SGHTA, CDR2 FQGNSA. The ends were cut back, 5 bases at V and 3 bases at J, with 13 bases in the middle. CDR3 sequence: CASSPMGGDYGYTF. In DNA, the CDR3 is TGTGCCAGCAGCCCGATGGGGGGGGACTATGGCTACACCTTC.

The chain has TRBV27 and TRBJ1-2, with 7 bases aligning to TRBD1. J was trimmed by 7 bases and V by 7 bases; bases with no gene match: 9. CDR1 and CDR2 from the germline V gene are MNHEY and SMNVEV (reference sequence). This CDR3 comprises 13 residues. CDR3 nucleotide sequence: TGTGCCAGCACTAATGACAGGGCGGGTGGCTACACCTTC. It encodes CASTNDRAGGYTF.

The chain links TRBV9 to TRBJ2-7; 8 bases fit TRBD2. In germline, CDR1 is SGDLS, CDR2 YYNGEE. Unmatched junction bases numbered 14, after V lost 4 bases and J lost 2 bases. The CDR3 spans 17 residues. This CDR3 is CASSRHRGGGRTYEQYV. DNA of the CDR3: TGTGCCAGCAGCCGCCACCGGGGGGGTGGGAGGACCTACGAGCAGTACGTC.

The gene calls are TRBV2 and TRBJ2-2; D perhaps matches TRBD1 (5 bases). In germline, CDR1 is SNHLY, CDR2 FYNNEI. The length of the CDR3 is 12 residues. The V end lost 4 bases, the J end lost 7 bases, and 7 bases lay between the germline ends. CDR3 in DNA: TGTGCCAGCAGTGCAGGGATCGGGGAGCTGTTTTTT. Encoded protein: CASSAGIGELFF.

The CDR3 region is CASSPRGGAVGIQYF. For the CDR3, the DNA is TGTGCCAGCAGCCCTCGTGGAGGGGCTGTAGGCATTCAGTACTTC. The rearrangement links TRBV13 to TRBJ2-4; D may be TRBD2 (6 bases). CDR3 length: 15 amino acids. Germline V CDR1 and CDR2: PRHDT, FYEKMQ (reference sequence). V lost 5 bases and J 9 bases, leaving 20 bases between the germline ends. Based on the CDR3 plus reference TRBV13 and TRBJ2-4, the full variable domain is AAGVIQSPRHLIKEKRETATLKCYPIPRHDTVYWYQQGPGQDPQFLISFYEKMQSDKGSIPDRFSAQQFSDYHSELNMSSLELGDSALYFCASSPRGGAVGIQYFGAGTRLSVL.

The rearrangement joins TRBV4-3 to TRBJ2-7; possibly TRBD2 for D (5 bases). Germline CDR1 and CDR2: LGHNA and YSLEER. Trimming removed 0 bases from V and 11 bases from J, with 17 bases in between. The CDR3 length is 14 residues. The DNA of the CDR3 is TGCGCCAGCAGCCAAGAAATCTCCACCGGGAAGAAGTACTTC. Translating it yields CASSQEISTGKKYF.

CDR3 region: CASSPARQNNQPQHF. The CDR3 coding sequence is TGTGCCAGTAGCCCTGCACGGCAGAACAATCAGCCCCAGCATTTT. The rearrangement links TRBV19 to TRBJ1-5; D remains unclear. CDR3 size: 15 residues. Germline assignment: CDR1 LNHDA and CDR2 SQIVND (reference sequence). V was clipped by 6 bases and J by 3 bases, with 15 bases between them.

This chain uses TRBV7-3 with TRBJ1-4, with D unclear. In germline, CDR1 is SGHTA, CDR2 FQGTGA. Trimming left V 4 bases short and J 0 bases short, with 6 bases between. The CDR3 loop spans 14 amino acids. In DNA form, the CDR3 reads TGTGCCAGCAGCTCGGGTGCAACTAATGAAAAACTGTTTTTT. Translated, it gives CASSSGATNEKLFF.

This sequence joins TRBV18 and TRBJ2-3, with 9 bases that match TRBD2. Germline trimming cut 3 bases from V and 5 bases from J; bases unmatched to any gene: 9. The CDR3 is 16 residues long. The germline V gene has CDR1 KGHSH and CDR2 LQKENI. The CDR3 protein is CASSPSGGAKGDTQYF. In nucleotides, the CDR3 is TGTGCCAGCTCACCTAGCGGGGGCGCCAAAGGAGATACGCAGTATTTT.

V usage is TRBV6-1 and J usage is TRBJ1-5; tentatively, D is TRBD1 (6 bases). Germline CDR1 is MNHNS and CDR2 is SASEGT. The CDR3 is 16 amino acids. V dropped 1 base and J dropped 0 bases, with 10 bases sitting between them. The CDR3 spells CASSEGTVNSNQPQHF. Here the CDR3 DNA reads TGTGCCAGCAGTGAAGGGACAGTTAATAGCAATCAGCCCCAGCATTTT.

J is TRBJ1-5 and V is TRBV19, with 8 positions matching TRBD1. The J segment lost 7 bases and the V segment lost 8 bases, leaving 7 bases of the junction unmatched. CDR1 and CDR2 (germline): LNHDA, SQIVND (reference sequence). This CDR3 contains 13 residues. CDR3 sequence: CASAQGAGQPQHF. The CDR3 bases are TGTGCCAGTGCGCAGGGGGCAGGACAGCCCCAGCATTTT.

The V call is TRBV2, the J call TRBJ1-3; a weak D match, TRBD1 (5 bases). Looked up from germline, CDR1 is SNHLY and CDR2 is FYNNEI. The CDR3 spans 15 residues. The ends were cut back, 4 bases at V and 0 bases at J, with 10 bases in the middle. CDR3 in DNA: TGTGCCAGCAGTGCGACAGTAAGCTCTGGAAACACCATATATTTT. It encodes CASSATVSSGNTIYF.

The gene calls are TRBV7-9 and TRBJ2-7, with unresolved D. The CDR3 runs 13 residues. V lost 1 base, J lost 6 bases, and 10 bases lay in between. CDR1 is SEHNR and CDR2 is FQNEAQ in the germline V gene (reference sequence). DNA of the CDR3: TGTGCCAGCAGCTTAGGGATGGTTAGCGAGCAGTACGTC. It is translated as CASSLGMVSEQYV.

The genes are TRBV30 and TRBJ1-3; D is unresolved. V was pared by 2 bases and J by 4 bases, with 9 bases between. CDR1 and CDR2 (germline): GTSNPN, SVGIG (reference sequence). The CDR3 loop spans 13 amino acids. The CDR3 DNA is TGTGCCTGGAGTTCCTACATGGGAAACACCATATATTTT. It translates to CAWSSYMGNTIYF.

CDR3 protein: CASSIVGRESYGYTF. The CDR3 DNA reads as TGTGCCAGTAGTATAGTCGGCCGGGAATCGTATGGCTACACCTTC. The chain links TRBV19 to TRBJ1-2; D ambiguous. V shed 1 base and J shed 5 bases, with 14 bases lying between them. Germline V gene lookup returns CDR1 LNHDA and CDR2 SQIVND (reference sequence). This CDR3 comprises 15 residues.

The chain recombines TRBV11-3 with TRBJ1-1; 8 bases match TRBD1. The germline gives CDR1 SGHNT, CDR2 YENEEA. CDR3 length: 13 residues. The J segment lost 5 bases and the V segment lost 4 bases, leaving 3 bases of the junction unmatched. CDR3 protein: CASSSDRVTEAFF. Written as DNA, the CDR3 is TGTGCCAGCAGCTCGGACAGGGTAACTGAAGCTTTCTTT.